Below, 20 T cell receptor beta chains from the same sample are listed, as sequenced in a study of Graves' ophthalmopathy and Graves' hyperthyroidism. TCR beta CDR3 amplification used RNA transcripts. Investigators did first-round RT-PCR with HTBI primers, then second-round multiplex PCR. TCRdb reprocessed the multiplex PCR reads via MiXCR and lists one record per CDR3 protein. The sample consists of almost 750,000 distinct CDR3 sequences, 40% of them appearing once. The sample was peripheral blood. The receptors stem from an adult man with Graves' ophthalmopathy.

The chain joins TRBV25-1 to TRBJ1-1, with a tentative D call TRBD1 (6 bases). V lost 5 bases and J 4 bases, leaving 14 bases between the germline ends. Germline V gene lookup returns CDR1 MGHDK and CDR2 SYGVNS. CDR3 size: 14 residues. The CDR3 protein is CASSSTGMGTEAFF. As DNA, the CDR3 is TGTGCCAGCAGTTCCACAGGGATGGGCACTGAAGCTTTCTTT.

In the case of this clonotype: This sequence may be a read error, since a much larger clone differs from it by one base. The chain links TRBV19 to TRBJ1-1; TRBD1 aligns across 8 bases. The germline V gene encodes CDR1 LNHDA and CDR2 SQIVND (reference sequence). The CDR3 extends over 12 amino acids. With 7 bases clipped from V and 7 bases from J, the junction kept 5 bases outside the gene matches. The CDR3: CASIHGTGEAFF. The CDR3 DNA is TGTGCCAGTATCCATGGGACAGGTGAAGCTTTCTTT. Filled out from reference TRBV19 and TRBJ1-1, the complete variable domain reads DGGITQSPKYLFRKEGQNVTLSCEQNLNHDAMYWYRQDPGQGLRLIYYSQIVNDFQKGDIAEGYSVSREKKESFPLTVTSAQKNPTAFYLCASIHGTGEAFFGQGTRLTVV.

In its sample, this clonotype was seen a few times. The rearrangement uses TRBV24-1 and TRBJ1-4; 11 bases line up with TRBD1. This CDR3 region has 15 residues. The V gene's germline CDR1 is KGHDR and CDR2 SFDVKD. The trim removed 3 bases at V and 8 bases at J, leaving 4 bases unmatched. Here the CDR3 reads CATSDPGQGAEKLFF. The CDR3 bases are TGTGCCACCAGTGATCCTGGACAGGGGGCCGAAAAACTGTTTTTT.

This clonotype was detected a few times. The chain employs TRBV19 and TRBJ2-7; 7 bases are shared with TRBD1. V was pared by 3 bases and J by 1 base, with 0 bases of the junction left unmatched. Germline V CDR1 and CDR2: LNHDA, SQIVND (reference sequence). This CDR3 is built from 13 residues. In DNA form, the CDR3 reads TGTGCCAGTAGTATGGGACAGTCCTACGAGCAGTACTTC. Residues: CASSMGQSYEQYF.

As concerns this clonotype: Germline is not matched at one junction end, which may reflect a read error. The CDR3 region is CSALPPGNPEAFF. The DNA for the CDR3 is TGCAGCGCCCTCCCTCCGGGGAACCCTGAAGCTTTCTTT. The genes are TRBV29-1 and TRBJ1-1, with unresolved D. Germline CDR1 and CDR2: SQVTM and ANQGSEA. This CDR3 comprises 13 residues.

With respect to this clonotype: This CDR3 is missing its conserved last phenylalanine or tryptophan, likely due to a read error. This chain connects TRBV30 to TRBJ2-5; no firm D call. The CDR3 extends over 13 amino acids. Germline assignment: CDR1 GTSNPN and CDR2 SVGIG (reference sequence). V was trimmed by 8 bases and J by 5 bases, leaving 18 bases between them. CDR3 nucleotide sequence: TGTGCCAGCAGCCTACCGACCGGGGAGACCCAGTACGTC. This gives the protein CASSLPTGETQYV.

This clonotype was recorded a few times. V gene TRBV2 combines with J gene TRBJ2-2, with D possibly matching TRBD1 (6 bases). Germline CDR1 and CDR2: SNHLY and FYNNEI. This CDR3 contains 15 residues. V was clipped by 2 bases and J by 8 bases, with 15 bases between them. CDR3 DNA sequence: TGTGCCAGCAGTGAAACGGACAGCTTAGTGGGGGAGCTGTTTTTT. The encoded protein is CASSETDSLVGELFF.

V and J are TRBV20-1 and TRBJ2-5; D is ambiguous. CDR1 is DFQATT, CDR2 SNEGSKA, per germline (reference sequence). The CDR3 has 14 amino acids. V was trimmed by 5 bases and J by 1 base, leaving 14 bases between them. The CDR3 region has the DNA TGCAGTGCTCCCCCCGGGCACGTCCAAGAGACCCAGTACTTC. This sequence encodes CSAPPGHVQETQYF.

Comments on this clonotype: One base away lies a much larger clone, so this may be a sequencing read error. CDR3 nucleotides: TGTGCCAGCAGCTTAGACGCGGCTCCAAGTGGCTACATCTTC. This translates into CASSLDAAPSGYIF. This chain uses TRBV7-6 with TRBJ1-2, with D uncertain. The CDR3 totals 14 residues. Germline V gene lookup returns CDR1 SGHVS and CDR2 FNYEAQ. The variable domain in full, completed from reference TRBV7-6 and TRBJ1-2, reads GAGVSQSPRYKVTKRGQDVALRCDPISGHVSLYWYRQALGQGPEFLTYFNYEAQQDKSGLPNDRFSAERPEGSISTLTIQRTEQRDSAMYRCASSLDAAPSGYIFGSGTRLTVV.

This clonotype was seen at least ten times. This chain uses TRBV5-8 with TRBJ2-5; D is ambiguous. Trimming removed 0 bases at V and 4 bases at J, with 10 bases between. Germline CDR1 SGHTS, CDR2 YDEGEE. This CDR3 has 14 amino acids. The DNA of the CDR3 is TGTGCCAGCAGCTTGGCGTCTAGTTCAGAGACCCAGTACTTC. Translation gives CASSLASSSETQYF.

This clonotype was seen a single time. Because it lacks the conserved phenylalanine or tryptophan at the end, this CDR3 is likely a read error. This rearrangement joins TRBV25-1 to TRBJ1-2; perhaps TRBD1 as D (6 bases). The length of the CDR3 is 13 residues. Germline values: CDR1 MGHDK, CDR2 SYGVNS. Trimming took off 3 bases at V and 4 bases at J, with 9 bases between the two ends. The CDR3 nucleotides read TGTGCCAGCAGTGATCAGGGGAGCTATGGCTACACCTCC. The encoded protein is CASSDQGSYGYTS.

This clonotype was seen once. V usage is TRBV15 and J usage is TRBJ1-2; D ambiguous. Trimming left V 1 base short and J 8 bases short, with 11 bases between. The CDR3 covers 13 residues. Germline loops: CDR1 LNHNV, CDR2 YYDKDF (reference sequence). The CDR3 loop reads CATSRGATGGYTF. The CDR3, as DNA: TGTGCCACCAGCAGAGGGGCAACGGGAGGCTACACCTTC.

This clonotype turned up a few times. CDR3 region: CASSLSLAGGHETQYF. In DNA form, the CDR3 reads TGTGCCAGCAGCTTATCACTGGCGGGGGGCCATGAGACCCAGTACTTC. The gene calls are TRBV2 and TRBJ2-5, with TRBD2 matching over 8 bases. Germline-derived CDR1 and CDR2 are SNHLY and FYNNEI. J gave up 5 bases and V 6 bases, and 14 bases lay outside the gene matches. The CDR3 is 16 residues long.

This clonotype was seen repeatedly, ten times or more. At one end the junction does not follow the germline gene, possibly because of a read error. The CDR3 protein is CASSLLQTNTEAFF. For the CDR3, the DNA is TGTGCCAGCAGTCTACTGCAGACGAACACTGAAGCTTTCTTT. The V call is TRBV10-3, the J call TRBJ1-1, with D hard to call. Germline V gene data show CDR1 as ENHRY and CDR2 as SYGVKD. The CDR3 runs 14 residues.

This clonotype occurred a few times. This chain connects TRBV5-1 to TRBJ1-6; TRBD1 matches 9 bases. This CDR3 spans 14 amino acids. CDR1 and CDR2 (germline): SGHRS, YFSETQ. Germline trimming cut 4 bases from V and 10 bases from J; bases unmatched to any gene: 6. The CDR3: CASSITGGRSPLHF. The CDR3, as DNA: TGCGCCAGCAGCATTACAGGGGGCAGATCACCCCTCCACTTT.

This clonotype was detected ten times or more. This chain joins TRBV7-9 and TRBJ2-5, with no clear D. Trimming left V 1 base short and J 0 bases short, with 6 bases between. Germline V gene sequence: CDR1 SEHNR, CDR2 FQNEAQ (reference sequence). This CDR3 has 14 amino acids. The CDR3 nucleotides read TGTGCCAGCAGCTTAGGAGGACACCAAGAGACCCAGTACTTC. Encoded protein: CASSLGGHQETQYF.

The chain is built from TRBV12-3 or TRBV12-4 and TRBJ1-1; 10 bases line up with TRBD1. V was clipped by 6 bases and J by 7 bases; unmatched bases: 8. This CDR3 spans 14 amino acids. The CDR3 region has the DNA TGTGCCAGCAGCCCGACAGGGGGCGAGGGTGAAGCTTTCTTT. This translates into CASSPTGGEGEAFF.

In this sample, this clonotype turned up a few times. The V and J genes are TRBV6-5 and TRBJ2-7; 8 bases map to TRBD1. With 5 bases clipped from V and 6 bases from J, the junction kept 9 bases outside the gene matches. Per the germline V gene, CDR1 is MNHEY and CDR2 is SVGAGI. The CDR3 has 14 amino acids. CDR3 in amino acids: CASSTRDRFGEQYF. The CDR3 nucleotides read TGTGCCAGCAGTACGCGGGACAGGTTCGGCGAGCAGTACTTC.

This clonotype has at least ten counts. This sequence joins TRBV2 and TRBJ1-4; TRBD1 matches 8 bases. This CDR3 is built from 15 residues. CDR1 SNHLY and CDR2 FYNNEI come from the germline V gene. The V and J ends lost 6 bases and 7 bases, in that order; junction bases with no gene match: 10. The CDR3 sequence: CASRADRGWVEKLFF. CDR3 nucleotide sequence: TGTGCCAGCAGAGCCGACAGGGGATGGGTTGAAAAACTGTTTTTT.

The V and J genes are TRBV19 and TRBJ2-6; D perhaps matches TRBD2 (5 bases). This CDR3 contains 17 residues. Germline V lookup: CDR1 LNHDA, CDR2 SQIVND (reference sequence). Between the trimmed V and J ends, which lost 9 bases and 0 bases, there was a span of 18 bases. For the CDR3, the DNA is TGTGCCAGCGATGACGGGATTTCCGGCTCTGGGGCCAACGTCCTGACTTTC. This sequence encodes CASDDGISGSGANVLTF.